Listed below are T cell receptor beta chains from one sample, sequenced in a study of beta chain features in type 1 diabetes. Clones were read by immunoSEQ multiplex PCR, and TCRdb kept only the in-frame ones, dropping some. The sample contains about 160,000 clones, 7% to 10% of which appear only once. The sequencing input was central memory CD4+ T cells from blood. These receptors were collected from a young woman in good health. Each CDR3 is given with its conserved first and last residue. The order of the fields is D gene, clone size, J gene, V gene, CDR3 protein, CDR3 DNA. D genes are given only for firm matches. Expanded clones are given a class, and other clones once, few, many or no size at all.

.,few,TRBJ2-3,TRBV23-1,CASSPQAGPIDTQYF,TGCGCCAGCAGTCCACAGGCTGGCCCCATAGATACGCAGTATTTT
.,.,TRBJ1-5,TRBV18,CASSLDSGNQPQHF,TGTGCCAGCTCACTTGACTCAGGCAATCAGCCCCAGCATTTT
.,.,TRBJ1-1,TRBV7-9,CASSRDSNTEAFF,TGTGCCAGCAGCCGGGACTCGAACACTGAAGCTTTCTTT
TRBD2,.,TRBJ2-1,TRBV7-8,CASSPSGPYNEQFF,TGTGCCAGCAGCCCTAGCGGTCCCTACAATGAGCAGTTCTTC
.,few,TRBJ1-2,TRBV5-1,CASTSAQGYGDYTF,TGCGCCAGCACCTCGGCGCAGGGTTATGGTGACTACACCTTC
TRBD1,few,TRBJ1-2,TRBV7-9,CASSYGQGNYGYTF,TGTGCCAGCAGCTACGGACAGGGTAACTATGGCTACACCTTC
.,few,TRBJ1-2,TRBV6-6,CASSDRSRGYTF,TGTGCCAGCAGCGACAGGTCGAGGGGCTACACCTTC
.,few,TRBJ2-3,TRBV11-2,CASSSLREGSMGDTQYF,TGTGCCAGCAGCTCCCTCAGGGAAGGCTCGATGGGAGATACGCAGTATTTT
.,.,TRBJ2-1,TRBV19,CASSSPGLSSYNEQFF,TGTGCCAGTAGTTCACCGGGACTGAGCTCCTACAATGAGCAGTTCTTC
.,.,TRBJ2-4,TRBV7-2,CASSLTYAIAKNIQYF,TGTGCCAGCAGCCTGACTTATGCGATAGCCAAAAACATTCAGTACTTC
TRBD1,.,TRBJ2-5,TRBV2,CASSAPGQGWETQYF,TGTGCCAGCAGTGCTCCGGGACAGGGTTGGGAGACCCAGTACTTC
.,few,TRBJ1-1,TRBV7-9,CASSSYGTEAFF,TGTGCCAGCAGCTCCTATGGGACAGAAGCTTTCTTT
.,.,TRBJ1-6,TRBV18,CASSQSGNSPLHF,TGTGCCAGCTCACAGTCGGGGAATTCACCCCTCCACTTT
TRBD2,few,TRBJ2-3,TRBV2,CASREGEALTDTQYF,TGTGCCAGCCGGGAGGGGGAGGCCCTCACAGATACGCAGTATTTT
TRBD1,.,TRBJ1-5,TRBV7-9,CASSLTGGRQPQHF,TGTGCCAGCAGCTTAACAGGGGGCAGGCAGCCCCAGCATTTT
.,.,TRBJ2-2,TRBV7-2,CASSLGGGGALTGELFF,TGTGCCAGCAGCTTAGGCGGAGGGGGCGCGTTGACCGGGGAGCTGTTTTTT
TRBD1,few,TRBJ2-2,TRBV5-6,CASSRGQGNGELFF,TGTGCCAGCAGCCGGGGACAGGGGAACGGGGAGCTGTTTTTT
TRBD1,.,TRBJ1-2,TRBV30,CAWSWAGQGTLGGYTF,TGTGCCTGGAGCTGGGCGGGACAGGGGACCCTCGGTGGCTACACCTTC
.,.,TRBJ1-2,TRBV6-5,CASSYTRGNYGYTF,TGTGCCAGCAGTTACACTCGGGGGAACTATGGCTACACCTTC
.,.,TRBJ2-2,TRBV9,CASSVYREPGELFF,TGTGCCAGCAGCGTATACAGGGAGCCCGGGGAGCTGTTTTTT
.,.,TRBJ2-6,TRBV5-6,CASSLAGSGANVLTF,TGTGCCAGCAGCTTGGCGGGCTCTGGGGCCAACGTCCTGACTTTC
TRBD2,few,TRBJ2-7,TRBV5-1,CASSSGGYEQYF,TGCGCCAGCAGCTCCGGGGGGTACGAGCAGTACTTC
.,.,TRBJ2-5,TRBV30,CAWSVSETQYF,TGTGCCTGGAGTGTAAGCGAGACCCAGTACTTC
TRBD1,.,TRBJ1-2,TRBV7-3,CASSKGQGYGYTF,TGTGCCAGCAGCAAAGGACAGGGGTATGGCTACACCTTC
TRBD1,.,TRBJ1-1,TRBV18,CASSTPTGGKGEAFF,TGTGCCAGCTCAACTCCGACAGGGGGGAAGGGTGAAGCTTTCTTT
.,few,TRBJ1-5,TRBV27,CASSSTGTRNQPQHF,TGTGCCAGCAGCTCTACAGGGACGCGCAATCAGCCCCAGCATTTT
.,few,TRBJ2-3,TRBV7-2,CASSLNLLNTDTQYF,TGTGCCAGCAGCTTAAACTTGTTAAACACAGATACGCAGTATTTT
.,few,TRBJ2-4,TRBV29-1,CSVIDLAKNIQYF,TGCAGCGTGATAGATCTAGCCAAAAACATTCAGTACTTC
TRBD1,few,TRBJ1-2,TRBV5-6,CASSFNRQGDGYTF,TGTGCCAGCAGCTTTAATCGGCAGGGGGATGGCTACACCTTC
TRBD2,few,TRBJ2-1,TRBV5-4,CASSSPGLAYNEQFF,TGTGCCAGCAGCTCACCGGGACTAGCTTACAATGAGCAGTTCTTC
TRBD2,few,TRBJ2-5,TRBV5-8,CASSIERGQETQYF,TGTGCCAGCAGCATCGAGCGGGGACAAGAGACCCAGTACTTC
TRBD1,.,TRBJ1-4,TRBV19,CASSAGQQNEKLFF,TGTGCCAGTAGTGCGGGACAGCAAAATGAAAAACTGTTTTTT
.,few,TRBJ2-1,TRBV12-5,CASGLGGYNEQFF,TGTGCTAGTGGTTTGGGAGGCTACAATGAGCAGTTCTTC
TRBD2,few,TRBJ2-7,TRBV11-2,CASRLAGGPGEQYF,TGTGCCAGCAGGCTAGCGGGAGGGCCCGGTGAGCAGTACTTC
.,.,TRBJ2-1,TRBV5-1,CASSLAGQDYNEQFF,TGCGCCAGCAGCTTGGCAGGACAAGACTACAATGAGCAGTTCTTC
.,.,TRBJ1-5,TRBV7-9,CASSLDREGQPQHF,TGTGCCAGCAGCTTAGACAGGGAGGGACAGCCCCAGCATTTT
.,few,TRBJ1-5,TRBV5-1,CASSLTGSNQPQHF,TGCGCCAGCAGCTTAACAGGGAGCAATCAGCCCCAGCATTTT
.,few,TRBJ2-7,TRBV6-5,CASSYSRDYEQYF,TGTGCCAGCAGTTACTCCAGGGACTACGAGCAGTACTTC
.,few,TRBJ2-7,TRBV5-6,CASGDRAGARSEQYF,TGTGCCAGCGGGGATCGGGCGGGGGCACGTAGCGAGCAGTACTTC
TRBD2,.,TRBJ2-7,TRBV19,CASSGVAGESYEQYF,TGTGCCAGTAGTGGGGTAGCGGGGGAGTCCTACGAGCAGTACTTC
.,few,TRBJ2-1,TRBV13,CASSSPGYEQFF,TGTGCCAGCAGCTCGCCAGGGTATGAGCAGTTCTTC
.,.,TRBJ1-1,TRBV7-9,CASSLRASGIGGLNTEAFF,TGTGCCAGCAGCTTAAGAGCTTCAGGGATCGGGGGATTGAACACTGAAGCTTTCTTT
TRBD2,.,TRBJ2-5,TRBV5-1,CASRIAGGTQETQYF,TGCGCCAGCAGGATAGCGGGGGGGACCCAAGAGACCCAGTACTTC
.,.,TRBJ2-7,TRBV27,CASTHGGTVPGEQYF,TGTGCCAGCACTCATGGCGGGACGGTTCCTGGCGAGCAGTACTTC
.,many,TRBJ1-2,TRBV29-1,CSVGTGGYTF,TGCAGCGTTGGAACCGGGGGCTACACCTTC
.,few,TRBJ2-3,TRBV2,CASSITPEDTQYF,TGTGCCAGCAGCATTACTCCTGAAGATACGCAGTATTTT
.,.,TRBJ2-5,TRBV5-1,CASSLDAGKVETQYF,TGCGCCAGCAGCTTGGATGCGGGGAAGGTCGAGACCCAGTACTTC
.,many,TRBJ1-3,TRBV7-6,CASSLALSSSGNTIYF,TGTGCCAGCAGCTTAGCGCTCTCGAGCTCTGGAAACACCATATATTTT
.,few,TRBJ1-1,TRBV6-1,CASRTSTNTEAFF,TGTGCCAGCAGGACTAGTACTAACACTGAAGCTTTCTTT
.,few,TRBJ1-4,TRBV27,CASSSGPLVEKLFF,TGTGCCAGCAGTTCAGGGCCGCTGGTTGAAAAACTGTTTTTT
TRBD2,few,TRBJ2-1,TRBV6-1,CASSHGLAENEQFF,TGTGCCAGCAGTCACGGACTAGCGGAGAATGAGCAGTTCTTC
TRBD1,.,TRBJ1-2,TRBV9,CASSVGTGGSYGYTF,TGTGCCAGCAGCGTGGGGACAGGGGGAAGCTATGGCTACACCTTC
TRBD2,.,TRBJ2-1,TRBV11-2,CASSYNLAGAGNEQFF,TGTGCCAGCAGCTATAACCTAGCGGGAGCTGGCAATGAGCAGTTCTTC
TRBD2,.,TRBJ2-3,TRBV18,CASSPPVAGEGDTQYF,TGTGCCAGCTCACCACCGGTAGCGGGAGAGGGGGATACGCAGTATTTT
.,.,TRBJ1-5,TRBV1,CTSSQGLTGGLSGNQPQHF,TGCACCAGCAGCCAAGGGTTAACAGGGGGATTGTCGGGCAATCAGCCCCAGCATTTT
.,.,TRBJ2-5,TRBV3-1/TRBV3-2,CAAGETQYF,TGTGCCGCCGGGGAGACCCAGTACTTC
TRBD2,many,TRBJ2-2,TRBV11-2,CASSSLAGGKNTGELFF,TGTGCCAGCAGCTCACTAGCGGGAGGGAAAAACACCGGGGAGCTGTTTTTT